This TCR beta chain emerged from a study of CD8 T cells in Susac syndrome. Study at large: There were Susac syndrome patients who were therapy-naive at blood draw, others on corticosteroids, and others on intravenous immunoglobulin alone.

Random hexamers were used to reverse transcribe 0.5 to 1 ug of RNA. Amplification of TCR beta CDR3 used immunoSEQ multiplex PCR across 54 Vbeta and 13 Jbeta. Via MiXCR, TCRdb re-called the immunoSEQ multiplex PCR reads, giving one row per CDR3 protein. The sample consists of 70,000 to 100,000 distinct CDR3 sequences, about 95% of them appearing once. In germline, CDR1 is SGHNT, CDR2 YYREEE (reference sequence). The CDR3 totals 16 residues. V was trimmed by 5 bases and J by 2 bases, leaving 17 bases between them. TEMRA cells were FACS-enriched, and CD8+ and CD4+ T cells were isolated negatively. This chain connects TRBV5-4 to TRBJ2-1; D call uncertain. This receptor was taken from a human donor with Susac syndrome. The sample comprised CD8+ T cells from PBMCs. In DNA form, the CDR3 reads TGTGCCAGCAGGATTAAGGGTGGGTTTGCCTACAATGAGCAGTTCTTC. It yields the protein CASRIKGGFAYNEQFF.